This T cell receptor beta chain was identified during a study of CD8+CD57+ T cells in acquired aplastic anemia (dated by TCRdb to the late 2010s). About the study as a whole: Extracted DNA from sorted CD4+ and CD8+ cells averaged approximately 3 ug, ranging from about 0.18 to 27.4 ug. For healthy donor samples, the average read count was around 10 million for CD4+ cells and roughly 11 million for CD8+ cells.

Here is what the overall study found, with its caveats: Patients and healthy controls showed no significant difference in CD8+ Simpson's diversity (P=0.060). Twenty-nine CD8+ CDR3 sequences were found to be shared between patients and controls, but these sequences appeared to be highly expressed in patients and within the immunodominant clones of the patients.

This clonotype was detected once. No antigen is known for it. No qualities accompany the bases; no much larger clone lies one base away. On its own, one read is weak support. Inclusive of the bounding cysteine and phenylalanine, the CDR3 is 14 residues long. Only the CDR3 part of the read is kept: 42 bases, read in frame from the first base. V loses 5 bases at its end and J loses 3 bases; junction bases beyond the gene matches: 7. The germline V gene encodes CDR1 DFQATT and CDR2 SNEGSKA (reference sequence). In this study, sorted CD4+ and CD8+ T cells from the blood of healthy subjects and of severe aplastic anemia patients had their TCR repertoires deep-sequenced. Ficoll-Paque density gradient centrifugation was used to isolate peripheral blood mononuclear cells. Before DNA was extracted, CD4+ and CD8+ T cells were sorted using either FACS or magnetic beads. Genomic DNA served as template for TCR beta VDJ combination and CDR3 sequence profiling. An Illumina HiSeq 2000 was the platform used for TCR repertoire sequencing. On the study's bioinformatics: Repertoire assessment relied on Simpson's diversity index, CDR3 size and DJ length profiles, and TRBV/TRBJ rearrangement plots. The most abundant DNA sequence in the deep sequencing data was taken as the immunodominant clone. CDR3 amino acid sequences were checked for sharing between subjects and were compared against published repertoires and the VDJdb database. Starting from the raw public reads, TCRdb applied fastp trimming at Q25, assembled clones with MiXCR and retained in-frame beta chains. CDR3 protein duplicates are merged, each entry listing the most common genes and DNA. For this entry, the V and J calls and clone size follow TCRdb and not the study's own pipeline. The sample data list approximately 380,000 distinct CDR3 sequences, and 55% to 70% of these were observed just once. Of the sample, more than 3.5% falls within the top ten clones.

Sequenced material: sorted CD4+, CD8+, or CD8+CD57+ T cells (not recorded which) from PBMCs. The chain joins TRBV20-1 to TRBJ2-3; the central 8 bases match TRBD1. This TCR was sampled from a human donor in good health, serving as a control. In nucleotides, the sequence is TGCAGTGCTTTGTCAGGGGGCGCGACAGATACGCAGTATTTT. Its coded protein is CSALSGGATDTQYF.